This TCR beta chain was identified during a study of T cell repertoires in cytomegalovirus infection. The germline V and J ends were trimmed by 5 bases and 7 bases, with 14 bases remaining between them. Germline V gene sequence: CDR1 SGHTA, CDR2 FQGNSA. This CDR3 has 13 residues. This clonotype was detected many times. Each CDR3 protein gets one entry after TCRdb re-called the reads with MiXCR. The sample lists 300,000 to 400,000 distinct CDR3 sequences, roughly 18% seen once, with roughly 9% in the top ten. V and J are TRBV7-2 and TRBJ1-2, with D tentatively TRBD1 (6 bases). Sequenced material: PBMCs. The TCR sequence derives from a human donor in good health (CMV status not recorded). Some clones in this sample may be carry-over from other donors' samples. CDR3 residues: CASSRRGIGGYTF. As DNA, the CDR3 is TGTGCCAGCAGCCGCAGGGGAATCGGTGGCTACACCTTC.